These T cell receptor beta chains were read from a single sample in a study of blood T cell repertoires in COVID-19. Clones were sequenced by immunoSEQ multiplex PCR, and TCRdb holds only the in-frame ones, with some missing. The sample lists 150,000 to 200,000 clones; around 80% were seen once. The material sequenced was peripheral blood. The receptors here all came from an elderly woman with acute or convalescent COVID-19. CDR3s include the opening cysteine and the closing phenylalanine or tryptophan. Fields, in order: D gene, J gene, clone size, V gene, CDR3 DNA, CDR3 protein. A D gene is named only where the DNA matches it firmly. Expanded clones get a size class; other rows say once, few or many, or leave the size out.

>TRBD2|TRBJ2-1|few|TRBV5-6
TGTGCCAGCAGCTATCGAAGCGGGGCCTACAATGAGCAGTTCTTC
CASSYRSGAYNEQFF
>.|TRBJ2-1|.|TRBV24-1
TGTGCCACCAGTGATTTACTCGAAAGCTCCTACAATGAGCAGTTCTTC
CATSDLLESSYNEQFF
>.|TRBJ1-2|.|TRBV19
TGTGCCAGTAGCACCGGGTCTACGGGTGGCTACACCTTC
CASSTGSTGGYTF
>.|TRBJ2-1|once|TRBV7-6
TGTGCCAGCAGCTTAAGCGGATCTGCTGAGCAGTTCTTC
CASSLSGSAEQFF
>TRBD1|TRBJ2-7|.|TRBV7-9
TGTGCCAGCAGCTCGGGACAGGTTGCCTACGAGCAGTACTTC
CASSSGQVAYEQYF
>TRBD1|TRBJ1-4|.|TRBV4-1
TGCGCCAGCAGCCACGCCGGACAGGGTGATGAAAAACTGTTTTTT
CASSHAGQGDEKLFF
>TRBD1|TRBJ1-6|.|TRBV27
TGTGCCAGCAGTTTAAGGACAGGTTCACCCCTCCACTTT
CASSLRTGSPLHF
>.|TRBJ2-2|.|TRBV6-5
TGTGCCAGCAGTTATGGTCAGGCCGAAGCTGCCGGGGAGCTGTTTTTT
CASSYGQAEAAGELFF
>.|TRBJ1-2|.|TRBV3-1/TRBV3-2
TGTGCCAGCAGCCAAGAGCGAGGTCATCGGGGCTATGGCTACACCTTC
CASSQERGHRGYGYTF
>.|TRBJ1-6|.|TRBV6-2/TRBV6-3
TGTGCCAGCAGTTACTCCCGGAGGGCTCAGAATTCACCCCTCCACTTT
CASSYSRRAQNSPLHF